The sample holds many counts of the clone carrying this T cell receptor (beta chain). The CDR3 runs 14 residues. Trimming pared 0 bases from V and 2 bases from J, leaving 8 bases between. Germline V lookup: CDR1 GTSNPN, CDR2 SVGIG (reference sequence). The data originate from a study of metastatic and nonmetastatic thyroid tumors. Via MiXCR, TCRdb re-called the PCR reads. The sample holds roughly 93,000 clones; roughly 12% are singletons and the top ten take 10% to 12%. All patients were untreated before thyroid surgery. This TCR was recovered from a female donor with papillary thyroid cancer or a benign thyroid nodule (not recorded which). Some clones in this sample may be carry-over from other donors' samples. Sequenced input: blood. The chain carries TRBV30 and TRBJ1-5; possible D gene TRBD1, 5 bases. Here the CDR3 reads CAWSVVGGNQPQHF. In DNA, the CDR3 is TGTGCCTGGAGTGTAGTGGGGGGCAATCAGCCCCAGCATTTT.